Presented here are 29 T cell receptor beta chains from one specimen sequenced in a study of response to subunit inactivated influenza vaccine. TCRdb ran MiXCR on the RT-PCR reads and lists one entry per CDR3 protein. The sample carries fewer than 600,000 distinct CDR3 sequences, 6.5% to 8% recorded once. This specimen consisted of PBMCs from blood, obtained 23 months after vaccination. These receptors were taken from a man aged 50 to 69 who received an inactivated influenza vaccine.

Many counts were recorded for this clonotype. The chain combines TRBV6-6 with TRBJ2-7; 10 bases line up with TRBD2. The CDR3 totals 16 residues. After removal of 6 bases from V and 6 bases from J, the junction contained 14 bases not matched to a gene. Germline CDR1 MNHNY, CDR2 SVGAGI (reference sequence). The CDR3 is CASSITWTSGGGEQYF. CDR3 DNA: TGTGCCAGCAGCATAACCTGGACTAGCGGAGGGGGCGAGCAGTACTTC.

This clonotype has at least ten counts. This rearrangement joins TRBV9 to TRBJ2-5; D could derive from TRBD1 or TRBD2 (5 bases each). The CDR3 runs 15 residues. V lost 4 bases and J 2 bases, leaving 15 bases between the germline ends. Per the germline V gene, CDR1 is SGDLS and CDR2 is YYNGEE. The chain's CDR3 is CASSTGPSPQETQYF. In nucleotides, the CDR3 is TGTGCCAGCAGCACGGGACCCTCCCCTCAAGAGACCCAGTACTTC. Full variable domain (missing parts from reference TRBV9 and TRBJ2-5): DSGVTQTPKHLITATGQRVTLRCSPRSGDLSVYWYQQSLDQGLQFLIQYYNGEERAKGNILERFSAQQFPDLHSELNLSSLELGDSALYFCASSTGPSPQETQYFGPGTRLLVL.

This clonotype was seen more than once but under ten times. V and J are TRBV19 and TRBJ1-2; D not certain. CDR1 and CDR2 from the germline V gene are LNHDA and SQIVND (reference sequence). V was shortened by 7 bases and J by 2 bases, with 14 bases between the two germline ends. This CDR3 spans 14 amino acids. CDR3 region: CASTPSGVNYGYTF. DNA for the CDR3: TGTGCCAGTACCCCATCCGGGGTGAACTATGGCTACACCTTC.

The chain is built from TRBV7-6 and TRBJ2-7, with 9 nucleotides matching TRBD1. The CDR3 is made up of 15 amino acids. Trimming at V came to 1 base and at J to 4 bases, leaving 5 bases not matched to a gene. CDR1 SGHVS and CDR2 FNYEAQ come from the germline V gene. In DNA, the CDR3 is TGTGCCAGCAGCTTAGGGAGGGGACAGGGATACGAGCAGTACTTC. This translates into CASSLGRGQGYEQYF.

This clonotype showed up many times. This chain links TRBV20-1 with TRBJ1-5; 7 positions match TRBD1. Germline V lookup: CDR1 DFQATT, CDR2 SNEGSKA (reference sequence). The length of the CDR3 is 17 residues. V trimming: 4 bases; J trimming: 0 bases; junction bases outside the gene matches: 12. The CDR3 here is CSAKRGTAINSNQPQHF. The CDR3 DNA follows: TGCAGTGCTAAACGGGGGACAGCGATTAATAGCAATCAGCCCCAGCATTTT.

The chain links TRBV2 to TRBJ2-5; D might be TRBD2 (6 bases). Germline V gene lookup returns CDR1 SNHLY and CDR2 FYNNEI. Deletions cut 6 bases from V and 0 bases from J, with 17 bases between. There are 16 residues in the CDR3. The CDR3 bases are TGTGCCAGCAGGGACCTCGGAGGGCCGTACCAAGAGACCCAGTACTTC. Protein: CASRDLGGPYQETQYF.

The chain uses TRBV6-4 and TRBJ2-1; 8 bases map to TRBD1. V lost 2 bases to trimming and J lost 1 base; unmatched junction nucleotides: 10. CDR1 is MRHNA, CDR2 SNTAGT, per germline. The CDR3 runs to 18 residues. The CDR3 reads CASSDPTTGANSYNEQFF. The DNA for the CDR3 is TGTGCCAGCAGTGACCCAACGACAGGGGCGAATTCCTACAATGAGCAGTTCTTC.

This clonotype was recorded many times. V is TRBV3-1 and J is TRBJ1-1; D is unclear. V lost 1 base and J lost 5, with 8 bases in between. The CDR3 covers 13 residues. Germline CDR1 and CDR2: LGHDT and YNNKEL (reference sequence). CDR3 sequence: CASSQGMGTEAFF. CDR3 sequence (DNA): TGTGCCAGCAGCCAAGGTATGGGGACTGAAGCTTTCTTT.

The chain links TRBV13 to TRBJ2-1; 7 bases fit TRBD2. Germline CDR1 PRHDT, CDR2 FYEKMQ (reference sequence). CDR3 length: 14 amino acids. Trimming at V came to 3 bases and at J to 4 bases, leaving 3 bases not matched to a gene. CDR3 residues: CASSFRLAYNEQFF. DNA of the CDR3: TGTGCCAGCAGCTTTCGACTAGCTTACAATGAGCAGTTCTTC.

The rearrangement uses TRBV6-1 and TRBJ2-3; a possible D gene is TRBD1 (5 bases). The CDR3 sequence is 19 residues long. Germline loops: CDR1 MNHNS, CDR2 SASEGT. With 5 bases removed from V and 2 bases from J, the gap between germline ends came to 26 bases. This chain's CDR3 is CASSPFIRAGKTSTDTQYF. The CDR3 DNA sequence: TGTGCCAGCAGTCCCTTCATCAGGGCCGGTAAGACGTCCACAGATACGCAGTATTTT.

The genes are TRBV12-3 or TRBV12-4 and TRBJ1-4; D unclear. The V end lost 8 bases, the J end lost 5 bases, and 18 bases lay between the germline ends. CDR3 length: 15 amino acids. The CDR3 spells CASLRWPGRNEKLFF. In nucleotides, the CDR3 is TGTGCCAGCCTCAGGTGGCCGGGAAGAAATGAAAAACTGTTTTTT.

At least ten counts were recorded for this clonotype. This chain uses TRBV20-1 with TRBJ2-3, with 7 bases matching TRBD1. V dropped 5 bases and J dropped 3; count of bases not matched to a gene: 8. The CDR3 length is 14 residues. The germline gives CDR1 DFQATT, CDR2 SNEGSKA (reference sequence). CDR3 sequence: CSAFTGARTDTQYF. In DNA form, the CDR3 reads TGCAGTGCTTTTACAGGGGCTAGGACAGATACGCAGTATTTT.

This clonotype turned up a few times. This sequence joins TRBV6-5 and TRBJ2-1; D might be TRBD1 or TRBD2, each matching 5 bases. Germline-derived CDR1 and CDR2 are MNHEY and SVGAGI. V lost 2 bases and J 6 bases, leaving 23 bases between the germline ends. The CDR3 runs 18 residues. CDR3 amino acids: CASSYPISPGRGGNEQFF. The CDR3 DNA follows: TGTGCCAGCAGTTACCCTATATCGCCAGGGAGAGGAGGCAATGAGCAGTTCTTC.

This clonotype was observed a handful of times. V gene TRBV6-2 or TRBV6-3 combines with J gene TRBJ2-2, with 9 bases matching TRBD1. J gave up 3 bases and V 7 bases, and 9 bases lay outside the gene matches. Germline V gene lookup returns CDR1 MNHEY and CDR2 SVGEGT. The CDR3 contains 16 residues. CDR3 DNA: TGTGCCAGCACCGAAACAGGGGGCGCGGACACCGGGGAGCTGTTTTTT. This sequence encodes CASTETGGADTGELFF.

This clonotype appeared many times. The J gene is TRBJ2-5, the V gene TRBV20-1, with D maybe TRBD2 (5 bases). This CDR3 spans 13 amino acids. Looked up from germline, CDR1 is DFQATT and CDR2 is SNEGSKA (reference sequence). Between the trimmed V and J ends, which lost 0 bases and 3 bases, there was a span of 8 bases. The CDR3 region has the DNA TGCAGTGCTAGAGAGGGGAGAGAAGAGACCCAGTACTTC. Encoded protein: CSAREGREETQYF.

This clonotype was seen more than once but under ten times. The chain joins TRBV2 to TRBJ2-3; D gene uncertain. Germline V gene sequence: CDR1 SNHLY, CDR2 FYNNEI. The CDR3 length is 14 residues. Trimming stripped 4 bases from V and 2 bases from J, with 10 bases between. This CDR3 is CASSGRGFTDTQYF. CDR3 sequence (DNA): TGTGCCAGCAGTGGCAGAGGCTTCACAGATACGCAGTATTTT.

This clonotype was recorded at least ten times. V gene TRBV12-3 or TRBV12-4 combines with J gene TRBJ1-1, with TRBD1 as a possible D gene (6 bases). The CDR3 spans 13 residues. V lost 7 bases, J lost 11 bases, and 20 bases lay in between. CDR3 loop: CASIAHGGGVAFF. The CDR3 DNA reads as TGTGCCAGCATCGCCCACGGAGGGGGGGTGGCTTTCTTT.

The gene calls are TRBV12-3 or TRBV12-4 and TRBJ1-2; D unclear. The CDR3 has 14 amino acids. Trimming stripped 1 base from V and 4 bases from J, with 10 bases between. The CDR3 sequence is CASSLDGAIYGYTF. In DNA form, the CDR3 reads TGTGCCAGCAGTTTAGACGGAGCGATCTATGGCTACACCTTC.

The chain employs TRBV20-1 and TRBJ2-2; 7 bases match TRBD2. Unmatched junction bases numbered 1, after V lost 0 bases and J lost 6 bases. There are 13 residues in the CDR3. Germline V lookup: CDR1 DFQATT, CDR2 SNEGSKA (reference sequence). CDR3 DNA sequence: TGCAGTGCTAGAGACGGGAGGCCCGGGGAGCTGTTTTTT. This translates into CSARDGRPGELFF.

This clonotype was detected only a few times. This rearrangement joins TRBV7-2 to TRBJ2-5; D might be TRBD1 (6 bases). This CDR3 has 15 residues. Trimming shortened V by 2 bases and J by 5 bases, and 15 bases separated the two germline ends. Per germline, CDR1 SGHTA and CDR2 FQGNSA. CDR3 in amino acids: CASSLYGQSGETQYF. The CDR3 DNA follows: TGTGCCAGCAGCTTATACGGACAGTCCGGCGAGACCCAGTACTTC.

This clonotype showed up many times. The chain combines TRBV28 with TRBJ2-1, with a possible D match to TRBD2 (6 bases). This CDR3 contains 15 residues. In germline, CDR1 is MDHEN, CDR2 SYDVKM. Trimming took off 1 base at V and 5 bases at J, with 12 bases between the two ends. The CDR3 DNA reads as TGTGCCAGCAGTTTATTGGGCGGAGGGGACAATGAGCAGTTCTTC. It encodes CASSLLGGGDNEQFF.

This clonotype has at least ten counts. The V gene is TRBV5-1, the J gene TRBJ2-1; D gene uncertain. The CDR3 runs 16 residues. CDR1 is SGHRS and CDR2 is YFSETQ in the germline V gene. V lost 2 bases to trimming and J lost 0 bases, with 12 bases between them. In DNA form, the CDR3 reads TGCGCCAGCAGCTTTTATAGGCTGGGCTCCTACAATGAGCAGTTCTTC. It yields the protein CASSFYRLGSYNEQFF. Filled out from reference TRBV5-1 and TRBJ2-1, the complete variable domain reads KAGVTQTPRYLIKTRGQQVTLSCSPISGHRSVSWYQQTPGQGLQFLFEYFSETQRNKGNFPGRFSGRQFSNSRSEMNVSTLELGDSALYLCASSFYRLGSYNEQFFGPGTRLTVL.

This clonotype was seen only a few times. The chain joins TRBV14 to TRBJ1-1; D possibly corresponds to TRBD1 (6 bases). The germline V and J ends were trimmed by 0 bases and 3 bases, with 11 bases remaining between them. The V gene's germline CDR1 is SGHDN and CDR2 FVKESK. The CDR3 has 15 amino acids. This CDR3 is CASSQENRVYTEAFF. CDR3 sequence (DNA): TGTGCCAGCAGCCAAGAGAACAGGGTCTACACTGAAGCTTTCTTT.

This clonotype has at least ten counts. This chain links TRBV7-9 with TRBJ2-1; D unclear. Germline assignment: CDR1 SEHNR and CDR2 FQNEAQ (reference sequence). CDR3 length equals 14 residues. V was trimmed by 5 bases and J by 4 bases, leaving 12 bases between them. The DNA for the CDR3 is TGTGCCAGCAGCCTCTACGGGCGTTACAATGAGCAGTTCTTC. Residues: CASSLYGRYNEQFF.

The rearrangement links TRBV4-3 to TRBJ2-3; a weak D match, TRBD1 (5 bases). The CDR3 has 14 amino acids. Germline V gene lookup returns CDR1 LGHNA and CDR2 YSLEER. V lost 3 bases to trimming and J lost 5 bases, with 12 bases between them. Here the CDR3 reads CASSQQGDGDTQYF. CDR3 bases: TGCGCCAGCAGCCAGCAAGGGGATGGAGATACGCAGTATTTT.

The rearrangement uses TRBV3-1 and TRBJ1-2; no reliable D call. Looked up from germline, CDR1 is LGHDT and CDR2 is YNNKEL (reference sequence). This CDR3 is built from 11 residues. Trimming took 6 bases from V and 4 from J, leaving 6 bases between them. CDR3 sequence reads: CASSTVYGYTF. The CDR3 DNA reads TGTGCCAGCAGTACAGTCTATGGCTACACCTTC.

There are many counts of this clonotype. The chain couples TRBV20-1 to TRBJ2-5; D ambiguous. This CDR3 spans 14 amino acids. V lost 0 bases to trimming and J lost 5 bases, with 13 bases between them. Germline lookup yields CDR1 DFQATT and CDR2 SNEGSKA (reference sequence). The CDR3 loop reads CSAREGGSMETQYF. The CDR3 DNA is TGCAGTGCTAGAGAGGGTGGTAGCATGGAGACCCAGTACTTC.

The sample holds one count of this clonotype. The junction shows a germline mismatch at one end, possibly a read error. The chain employs TRBV6-2 or TRBV6-3 and TRBJ1-2; D remains unclear. Per germline, CDR1 MNHEY and CDR2 SVGEGT. The CDR3 contains 13 residues. The CDR3 reads CAGSPVGLRGYTF. CDR3 DNA: TGTGCCGGCAGCCCCGTCGGGTTGCGCGGCTACACCTTC.

The chain carries TRBV29-1 and TRBJ2-1; 13 bases align to TRBD2. Trimming removed 4 bases from V and 7 bases from J; junction bases left unmatched: 19. Germline assignment: CDR1 SQVTM and CDR2 ANQGSEA. This CDR3 spans 19 amino acids. The CDR3 coding sequence is TGCAGCGTTGTGTTCAGGGGGCTAGGGACTAGCGGGATGTGGAATGAGCAGTTCTTC. Protein product: CSVVFRGLGTSGMWNEQFF.